The source of this T cell receptor beta chain is a study of control samples from healthy donors and cancer patients. The assay was immunoSEQ multiplex PCR, and TCRdb's table has in-frame clones only and misses some. Altogether some 150,000 clones are present, just over 90% being singletons, with the ten largest covering roughly 4%. The CDR3 has 16 residues. The germline V and J ends were trimmed by 3 bases and 1 base, with 14 bases remaining between them. In germline, CDR1 is WSHSY, CDR2 SAAADI. This clone occurred once. V gene TRBV10-2 combines with J gene TRBJ2-3; TRBD1 or TRBD2 may be the D gene (5 bases each). Sequenced sample: blood. This TCR came from a woman aged 60-75 years in good health. CDR3 protein: CASSEVGDYRTDTQYF. As DNA, the CDR3 is TGCGCCAGCAGTGAAGTGGGGGATTACCGCACAGATACGCAGTATTTT.